This T cell receptor (beta chain) was sequenced during a study of blood T cell repertoires in COVID-19. At the level of the study: PBMCs, B-cell-depleted T cells, or T cells were the source of the cDNA or gDNA that made up the material.

This clone has a single count. Individuals drawn from around 24 US areas were roughly 18 to 95 years old. Assignments of participants to cohorts depended upon their own reported clinical history. Exposed study participants had met a COVID-19 case within 2 weeks before entry. The repertoire was sequenced with immunoSEQ multiplex PCR; TCRdb's copy has only in-frame clones and lacks some. The sample lists a few hundred thousand clones; roughly 80% were seen once. The CDR3 length is 19 residues. Per the germline V gene, CDR1 is LNHNV and CDR2 is YYDKDF (reference sequence). V lost 0 bases, J lost 3 bases, and 12 bases stayed unmatched.

The receptor was derived from a man in his forties or fifties who had been exposed to COVID-19. Sequenced sample: PBMCs or T cells enriched from blood (not recorded which). This chain joins TRBV15 and TRBJ2-4; 9 nucleotides agree with TRBD2. This CDR3 is CATSREAGGGVMVKNIQYF. In nucleotides, the CDR3 is TGTGCCACCAGCAGAGAAGCGGGAGGTGGAGTGATGGTCAAAAACATTCAGTACTTC. Combining the CDR3 with reference TRBV15 and TRBJ2-4 gives the whole variable domain DAMVIQNPRYQVTQFGKPVTLSCSQTLNHNVMYWYQQKSSQAPKLLFHYYDKDFNNEADTPDNFQSRRPNTSFCFLDIRSPGLGDTAMYLCATSREAGGGVMVKNIQYFGAGTRLSVL.